This T cell receptor beta chain is drawn from a study of cytomegalovirus exposure and HLA in healthy donors (dated by TCRdb to about 2017). For the wider study: In an earlier analysis of fewer than 750 of the donors, 276 Gb of sequence data and 117 million unique TCR beta sequences from 180 million or so T cells were reported. An early release covering 550 to 650 HLA-typed donors comprised 250 to 350 gigabases of sequencing data and around 86 million unique TCR sequences. The genetic ancestry cluster associated with self-reported Caucasian donors included 70% to 85% of the 398 genotyped donors. The study was designed to test whether signatures of past pathogen exposure could be identified by cataloging public T cell receptors. Using immunosequencing, the study profiled T cell repertoires from 550 to 750 subjects and related those repertoires to cytomegalovirus serostatus. Besides the first cohort of 666 subjects, a separate validation cohort made up of 90 to 150 different subjects was used. To predict cytomegalovirus infection status, the study combined high-throughput TCR immunosequencing, statistical association of individual TCRs with disease status, and machine learning. A later analysis re-examined previously published TCR beta repertoires from 500 to 700 donors and added high-resolution HLA genotyping to investigate patterns of TCR occurrence. The later analysis used no new phenotypic data to find candidate immune exposures, relying instead on TCR beta sequences and their occurrence across donors. An earlier analysis of 500 to 750 of the donors applied high-throughput TCR beta sequencing to assess whether each TCR beta V gene segment acted as functional or pseudogenic. Donor age, sex, ethnicity and CMV serostatus were compiled together with the repertoire data. A later genetic analysis took genome-wide SNP genotypes for about 55% of the roughly 670 donors and used that subset as a discovery cohort. Every repertoire in the discovery cohort had been generated on one and the same sequencing platform. Class I and class II HLA loci were covered by the typing at four-digit resolution. Typing coverage differed by locus: A, B, C, DRB1 and DQB1 were typed in roughly 620-630 donors, DQA1 in 500 to 550, DPA1 in around 580, and DPB1 in 472. Five DR-DQ haplotypes were treated as single units for association and clustering because of strong linkage in the cohort. On average, roughly 200,000 unique TCR beta nucleotide sequences were sequenced per donor among about 400 genotyped donors of the cohort, with roughly a sixth of those sequences being non-productive.

The cohort consisted of 600 to 700 healthy bone marrow donors. Cohort members were all nominally healthy when sampled, although unrecorded immune exposures were likely present. The donor tested CMV seronegative, placing the donor among the roughly 350 seronegative members of the cohort. Each donor provided a peripheral blood sample, and peripheral blood mononuclear cells were used for TCR beta sequencing. Genomic DNA was extracted from the blood cell samples with the Qiagen DNeasy Blood Extraction Kit. Library preparation employed the immunoSEQ multiplex PCR assay. The multiplex PCR relied on a mix of 60 forward primers for TCR Vbeta segments and 13 reverse primers for TCR Jbeta segments. A multiplex PCR assay on genomic DNA amplified the CDR3 region of rearranged TCR beta genes. Amplified TCR beta libraries were sequenced as 87-base-pair reads on the Illumina HiSeq System. The source study handled its data this way. A later analysis counted 65 million to 90 million unique TCR beta chains across the 666 repertoires, and roughly 11 million of these chains were shared by at least two donors. Raw reads were error-corrected and collapsed into unique sequences by a nearest-neighbor algorithm in which closely related sequences were merged to remove PCR and sequencing errors. To assign V, D and J gene segments, CDR3 sequences were aligned to IMGT reference sequences. Each retained sequence needed at least a six-nucleotide match to both a V gene segment and a J gene segment. Rearrangements were called productive when the CDR3 lacked stop codons and stayed in frame with V and J; all others were non-productive. CDR3 was defined by IMGT convention, running from the second conserved V-encoded cysteine to the conserved J-encoded phenylalanine. The earlier analysis of some 580 of the donors excluded any sequence lacking an unambiguous match to a single V gene segment. In an earlier analysis of approximately 560 of the donors, a V segment was called functional when productive rearrangements were above 56.7%, and segregating when the standard deviation between donors exceeded 5%. To diagnose cytomegalovirus status from the catalog of TCR beta chain sequences, a statistical classification framework was built. A later analysis assigned V and J genes by comparing TCR nucleotide sequences with IMGT/GENE-DB human TR gene sequences. The TCRdist pipeline was used in a later analysis to assign CDR3 sequences and most-parsimonious VDJ recombination scenarios. A later analysis defined each TCR beta chain by its CDR3 amino acid sequence plus V-gene family, and excluded reads lacking a unique V-gene family. A later analysis removed roughly 590 highly shared, low-generation-probability nucleotide sequences to deal with suspected cross-contamination and a sequencing artifact. In a later analysis, a clonal expansion index for each public chain was calculated from normalized within-repertoire ranks of inferred template counts. Generation probabilities in a later analysis came from a VDJ recombination model fitted to out-of-frame rearrangements, and those results were checked against IGoR. Hypergeometric tests were used in a later analysis to score TCR-TCR, TCR-HLA and TCR-CMV co-occurrence, with a repertoire-size bias correction applied to the TCR pairs. In a later analysis, false discovery rates were estimated by permuting HLA or CMV assignments 20 times. A later analysis grouped co-occurring TCRs with DBSCAN, adding TCRdist sequence similarity when clustering within HLA-allele-positive subsets. For co-occurrence clustering, repertoires with fewer than 30,000 or more than 120,000 public chains were excluded, along with about five repertoires with anomalous nucleotide sharing. TCRdb stores this immuneACCESS table with in-frame sequences only. Part of the clones is absent; in the studies checked, under half of the shortfall reflects unresolved V genes, and no reason is known for the rest. V, J and clone size are taken as reported in that table, and D and trimming were inferred from the DNA itself. Recorded for this sample are under 200,000 clones; less than 85% of them occurred a single time. About 4.5% of the sample belongs to the ten largest clones.

At the junction V is shortened by 10 bases and J by 9 bases; bases outside the gene matches: 8. Per the germline V gene, WSHSY is the CDR1 and SAAADI is the CDR2. The CDR3 covers 13 residues, taking in both the cysteine and the phenylalanine. Here the CDR3 DNA is all that survives: 39 bases in frame from base 1. What the study reported, not specific to this receptor: A further reported finding was that TCR beta sequences accurately predicted the HLA-A and HLA-B alleles for most subjects in the first cohort. The study gave a list of some 150 TCR beta chains associated with cytomegalovirus. In a later analysis, more than 15,000 TCR beta sequences were associated with specific HLA alleles at a false discovery rate of 0.05. Because HLA typing was unavailable for some donors at each locus, only the typed subset was used in association tests. Roughly uniform sequencing depth across donors was assumed in presence/absence analyses, although this assumption may not hold. A later analysis found that most CMV-associated TCR beta chains appeared HLA-restricted, with HLA associations seemingly driven largely by CMV exposure. An association between a missense DCLRE1C variant and V-gene and J-gene trimming of TCR beta chains was found in a later genetic analysis and replicated in an independent cohort. The sequencing pipeline was judged likely to have produced a cluster of highly shared sequence variants as a technical artifact. Across donors, most TCR sequences were observed very rarely, whereas some public TCRs were present in many individuals. Because counts were too low, roughly 17 rarely observed V segments, including chromosome 9 orphons, were left out of the earlier analysis of over 550 of the donors. Because the 87-base-pair reads could not distinguish some IMGT-functional V segments, including TRBV6-2 and TRBV6-3, those segments were excluded. In a later analysis, HLA-associated TCR beta chains showed more clonal expansion and lower generation probabilities than non-associated chains that were equally common. The authors suggested that the approach could potentially be extended to other disease states and immunological phenotypes. A later analysis found that TCR association rates varied across HLA loci, with DRB1 alleles showing the most associated TCRs and HLA-C alleles the fewest. A later analysis reported that several top co-occurrence clusters appeared linked to parvovirus B19, influenza, CMV and Epstein-Barr virus. Compared with the approximately 710-donor mean, donors in an Asian-associated ancestry cluster had fewer N-insertions in productive TCRs, according to a later genetic analysis. Linkage disequilibrium might explain the correlated functional status among segregating V segments, but an unknown experimental factor could not be ruled out. An earlier analysis of approximately 530 of the donors showed that most TCR beta V segments appeared in productive rearrangements either about 90% or about 30% of the time, which broadly matched IMGT annotations. Three of the identified cytomegalovirus-associated TCR beta chains were confirmed in vitro to be specific for cytomegalovirus antigens. In this cohort, only TCR beta chains were sequenced, and detectable features were limited by the absence of alpha or paired-chain data. When HLA alleles, especially DR and DQ, strongly co-occurred, attributing TCR associations to individual alleles was difficult. In both the original and validation cohorts, the classifier was reported to diagnose cytomegalovirus status with high specificity and sensitivity. Immune exposure information for the cohort was limited to CMV serostatus.

Notes on this clone: The antigen it recognizes is unknown. Qualities for individual bases were not recorded, and no much larger clone is one base off.

The sequenced material came from PBMCs. The chain is assembled from TRBV10-2 and TRBJ1-6; 8 bases in between match TRBD1. This receptor was taken from a man in his forties in good health and CMV-seronegative. The encoded CDR3 is CATLRDRLSPLHF. Read as DNA, the sequence is TGCGCCACACTCCGGGACAGGCTTTCACCCCTCCACTTT.